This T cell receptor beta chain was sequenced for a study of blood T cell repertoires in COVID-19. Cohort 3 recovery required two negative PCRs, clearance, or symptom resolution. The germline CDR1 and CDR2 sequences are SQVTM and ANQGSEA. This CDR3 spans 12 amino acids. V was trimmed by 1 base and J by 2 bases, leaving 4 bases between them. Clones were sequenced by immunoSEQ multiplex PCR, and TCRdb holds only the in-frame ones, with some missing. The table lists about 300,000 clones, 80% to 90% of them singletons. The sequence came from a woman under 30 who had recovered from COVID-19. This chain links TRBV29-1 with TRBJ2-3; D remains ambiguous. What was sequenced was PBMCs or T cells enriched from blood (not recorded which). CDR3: CSVEASTDTQYF. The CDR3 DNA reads TGCAGCGTTGAAGCCTCCACAGATACGCAGTATTTT.